This T cell receptor delta chain was identified during a study of delta chain sequences of gamma delta T cells (dated by TCRdb to the late 2010s). This clone qualifies as medium-sized (0.01 to 0.1%). Its antigen target is currently unknown. Per-base qualities were not stored, and no clone one base away is much larger. As encoded in the germline V gene, CDR1 is GEAIGNYY while CDR2 is EKD. V gives up 0 bases and J gives up 0 bases, and the segment between their germline ends measures 11 bases. Taken from cysteine to phenylalanine, the CDR3 has 18 residues. Only the CDR3 DNA stays, 54 bases, in frame from base 1. Libraries were prepared through 5' RACE. The reads were generated on an Illumina MiSeq. After TCRdb called clones again from the public reads with CATT, rows with identical DNA were merged. A total of more than 750 delta-chain clones appear in this sample, more than 15% of them only once. About 50% of the sample is taken by the ten largest.

This TCR came from a human donor in good health. Source material: either unsorted cells or a sorted T cell fraction (not recorded which). The receptor chain draws on TRDV2 and TRDJ3; no D gene can be assigned with confidence. The DNA sequence reads TGTGCCTGTGACACCCCCGCCTTAGGCTCCTGGGACACCCGACAGATGTTTTTC. It codes for CACDTPALGSWDTRQMFF.